The 20 T cell receptor beta chains below come from one sample, sequenced in a study of human thymus T cells. Resections from corrective heart surgery supplied the thymus tissue. Profiling relied on immunoSEQ multiplex PCR, and the TCRdb table lists in-frame clones only, not all of them. This sample has 120,000 or so clones, with about 93% found just once. Sequences were obtained from thymus tissue. The receptors were gathered from a boy under three years old with a congenital heart defect but otherwise immunologically healthy.

V usage is TRBV4-3 and J usage is TRBJ1-1, with 10 nucleotides matching TRBD1. The CDR3 is made up of 20 amino acids. The germline CDR1 and CDR2 sequences are LGHNA and YSLEER. Trimming took 3 bases from V and 1 from J; bases not matched to a gene: 17. The CDR3 here is CASSQEQTTGTGAQNTEAFF. The CDR3 DNA follows: TGCGCCAGCAGCCAGGAACAGACTACCGGGACAGGGGCACAGAACACTGAAGCTTTCTTT.

The chain couples TRBV27 to TRBJ1-1; TRBD1 is a possible D gene (5 bases). The germline gives CDR1 MNHEY, CDR2 SMNVEV (reference sequence). This CDR3 is 16 amino acids long. Between the trimmed V and J ends, which lost 0 bases and 2 bases, there was a span of 13 bases. Written as DNA, the CDR3 is TGTGCCAGCAGTTTATCGGGGCTCTTCGGAAACACTGAAGCTTTCTTT. This sequence encodes CASSLSGLFGNTEAFF.

The CDR3 DNA reads as TGTGCCATCAGACCCGCTATCCCAGCGAACACTGAAGCTTTCTTT. Translated, it gives CAIRPAIPANTEAFF. This chain joins TRBV7-2 and TRBJ1-1; D is unresolved. V was trimmed by 10 bases and J by 1 base, leaving 19 bases between them. CDR1 is SGHTA and CDR2 is FQGNSA in the germline V gene. CDR3 length: 15 residues. The full variable domain, its missing parts supplied by reference TRBV7-2 and TRBJ1-1, is GAGVSQSPSNKVTEKGKDVELRCDPISGHTALYWYRQSLGQGLEFLIYFQGNSAPDKSGLPSDRFSAERTGGSVSTLTIQRTQQEDSAVYLCAIRPAIPANTEAFFGQGTRLTVV.

V gene TRBV28 combines with J gene TRBJ1-2; 9 bases fit TRBD1. Per the germline V gene, CDR1 is MDHEN and CDR2 is SYDVKM. The J segment lost 4 bases and the V segment lost 2 bases, leaving 17 bases of the junction unmatched. The length of the CDR3 is 19 residues. The CDR3 loop is CASSLLPPEGTGYGYGYTF. CDR3 DNA: TGTGCCAGCAGTTTACTGCCCCCGGAAGGGACAGGGTATGGCTATGGCTACACCTTC.

The CDR3 coding sequence is TGTGCCAGCAGGGGGCCCTATAATTCACCCCTCCACTTT. This translates into CASRGPYNSPLHF. The chain recombines TRBV28 with TRBJ1-6, with a tentative D call TRBD1 (5 bases). Trimming stripped 6 bases from V and 2 bases from J, with 5 bases between. Germline lookup yields CDR1 MDHEN and CDR2 SYDVKM. The CDR3 is made up of 13 amino acids.

This clone has just a few counts. V usage is TRBV9 and J usage is TRBJ1-1, with D tentatively TRBD1 (6 bases). V was trimmed by 2 bases and J by 1 base, leaving 9 bases between them. From germline, CDR1 is SGDLS and CDR2 YYNGEE. The CDR3 length is 14 residues. This CDR3 reads CASSVTGQNTEAFF. The CDR3 DNA follows: TGTGCCAGCAGCGTTACAGGGCAGAACACTGAAGCTTTCTTT.

The chain combines TRBV4-3 with TRBJ2-7; no reliable D call. Trimming took off 3 bases at V and 2 bases at J, with 17 bases between the two ends. The CDR3 sequence is 16 residues long. Germline-derived CDR1 and CDR2 are LGHNA and YSLEER. This CDR3 reads CASSQHRAKDPYEQYF. Here the CDR3 DNA reads TGCGCCAGCAGCCAGCACCGGGCCAAGGACCCCTACGAGCAGTACTTC.

The chain couples TRBV19 to TRBJ1-2; TRBD1 matches at 9 bases. The CDR3 is 15 amino acids. CDR1 is LNHDA, CDR2 SQIVND, per germline (reference sequence). The V segment lost 5 bases and the J segment 3 bases; nucleotides outside the gene matches: 7. The CDR3 DNA reads as TGTGCCAGTAGTCTGAAACAGGGGGCGGACTATGGCTACACCTTC. Residues: CASSLKQGADYGYTF.

The chain has TRBV11-3 and TRBJ2-7, with TRBD2 matching over 11 bases. The CDR3 spans 14 residues. The germline V gene encodes CDR1 SGHNT and CDR2 YENEEA. V shed 4 bases, J shed 6 bases, and the junction held 5 bases outside the gene matches. CDR3: CASSSLAGDSEQYF. The CDR3 region has the DNA TGTGCCAGCAGCTCACTAGCGGGGGATAGCGAGCAGTACTTC. Complete variable domain (other parts from reference TRBV11-3 and TRBJ2-7): EAGVVQSPRYKIIEKKQPVAFWCNPISGHNTLYWYLQNLGQGPELLIRYENEEAVDDSQLPKDRFSAERLKGVDSTLKIQPAELGDSAVYLCASSSLAGDSEQYFGPGTRLTVT.

This clone was detected only once. The rearrangement uses TRBV5-1 and TRBJ2-3; D unresolved. The CDR3 consists of 15 residues. The germline CDR1 and CDR2 sequences are SGHRS and YFSETQ. V dropped 0 bases and J dropped 1 base, with 9 bases sitting between them. The CDR3 sequence is CASSLAGWGTDTQYF. CDR3 nucleotide sequence: TGCGCCAGCAGCTTGGCCGGGTGGGGCACAGATACGCAGTATTTT.

CDR3 residues: CASSPLAGVSEQFF. The CDR3 DNA sequence: TGTGCCAGCTCACCACTAGCGGGGGTGAGTGAGCAGTTCTTC. The V and J genes are TRBV18 and TRBJ2-1, with 9 bases that match TRBD2. The CDR3 spans 14 residues. The germline gives CDR1 KGHSH, CDR2 LQKENI. J was trimmed by 9 bases and V by 1 base; bases with no gene match: 4.

The chain has TRBV14 and TRBJ2-1, with 8 bases aligning to TRBD2. The CDR3 contains 15 residues. Germline V gene lookup returns CDR1 SGHDN and CDR2 FVKESK. V was clipped by 3 bases and J by 0 bases; unmatched bases: 1. CDR3 nucleotide sequence: TGTGCCAGCAGCCACGGGACTAGCTCCTACAATGAGCAGTTCTTC. Its protein is CASSHGTSSYNEQFF. Complete variable domain (other parts from reference TRBV14 and TRBJ2-1): EAGVTQFPSHSVIEKGQTVTLRCDPISGHDNLYWYRRVMGKEIKFLLHFVKESKQDESGMPNNRFLAERTGGTYSTLKVQPAELEDSGVYFCASSHGTSSYNEQFFGPGTRLTVL.

The chain is built from TRBV30 and TRBJ2-1, with TRBD1 matching 7 bases. V was pared by 0 bases and J by 3 bases, with 5 bases of the junction left unmatched. Germline V gene data show CDR1 as GTSNPN and CDR2 as SVGIG (reference sequence). The length of the CDR3 is 15 residues. The CDR3 DNA reads TGTGCCTGGAGTGTAGGGCAGGGGGTCTACAATGAGCAGTTCTTC. Its translation: CAWSVGQGVYNEQFF.

The chain recombines TRBV7-2 with TRBJ2-3; TRBD2 agrees at 8 bases. From germline, CDR1 is SGHTA and CDR2 FQGNSA. The CDR3 totals 17 residues. Losses at the gene ends were 2 bases for V and 2 bases for J; bases not matched to a gene: 9. The CDR3 bases are TGTGCCAGCAGCTTAAGTTGTGGCGGGGGGACCACAGATACGCAGTATTTT. Residues: CASSLSCGGGTTDTQYF. Variable domain in full (rest from reference TRBV7-2 and TRBJ2-3): GAGVSQSPSNKVTEKGKDVELRCDPISGHTALYWYRQSLGQGLEFLIYFQGNSAPDKSGLPSDRFSAERTGGSVSTLTIQRTQQEDSAVYLCASSLSCGGGTTDTQYFGPGTRLTVL.

The V gene is TRBV27, the J gene TRBJ2-3; D may correspond to TRBD1 or TRBD2 (6 bases each). Germline values: CDR1 MNHEY, CDR2 SMNVEV (reference sequence). The CDR3 has 15 residues. V was cut by 8 bases and J by 8 bases, with 23 bases left in between. The CDR3 is CASARTVRGRGTQYF. The CDR3 DNA reads TGTGCCAGCGCCCGAACGGTCCGGGGGCGGGGTACGCAGTATTTT.

The gene calls are TRBV7-2 and TRBJ2-3; 8 positions match TRBD2. This CDR3 contains 17 residues. Trimming cost V 7 bases and J 2 bases; bases outside gene matches: 14. The germline V gene encodes CDR1 SGHTA and CDR2 FQGNSA. CDR3 DNA sequence: TGTGCCAGCACCCCCAGTATGGCGGGGGGCTTCACAGATACGCAGTATTTT. It codes for CASTPSMAGGFTDTQYF.

The V and J genes are TRBV5-1 and TRBJ2-5; D ambiguous. The length of the CDR3 is 15 residues. Deletions cut 1 base from V and 0 bases from J, with 10 bases between. CDR1 is SGHRS, CDR2 YFSETQ, per germline. The CDR3 protein is CASSLNPRDQETQYF. The CDR3 bases are TGCGCCAGCAGCTTGAACCCCCGGGACCAAGAGACCCAGTACTTC.

This clone showed up just once. The chain links TRBV11-2 to TRBJ1-2; D is undetermined. This CDR3 comprises 15 residues. Trimming removed 4 bases from V and 2 bases from J, with 14 bases in between. Germline-derived CDR1 and CDR2 are SGHAT and FQNNGV. The CDR3 reads CASSSPLAGNYGYTF. Here the CDR3 DNA reads TGTGCCAGCAGCTCACCCCTCGCAGGAAACTATGGCTACACCTTC.

The genes are TRBV4-3 and TRBJ2-1, with TRBD2 matching 12 bases. The germline gives CDR1 LGHNA, CDR2 YSLEER. The trim removed 0 bases at V and 9 bases at J, leaving 6 bases unmatched. The CDR3 consists of 16 residues. Here the CDR3 DNA reads TGCGCCAGCAGCCAAGACGCTAGCGGGGGGGAGGTTGAGCAGTTCTTC. Its translation: CASSQDASGGEVEQFF.

This clone was seen just once. This chain joins TRBV4-1 and TRBJ1-2; D is perhaps TRBD1 (5 bases). Trimming stripped 1 base from V and 2 bases from J, with 14 bases between. CDR1 is MGHRA and CDR2 is YSYEKL in the germline V gene. CDR3 length: 16 residues. In DNA form, the CDR3 reads TGCGCCAGCAGCCAAGGAGTGGCAGGGTGGAACTATGGCTACACCTTC. Translated: CASSQGVAGWNYGYTF.